This T cell receptor beta chain was sequenced during a study of blood T cell repertoires in COVID-19. Study context: Acute and convalescent COVID-19 specimens originated in the United States, Italy and Spain. PBMCs, B-cell-depleted T cells, or T cells were the source of the cDNA or gDNA that made up the material.

The data were produced by immunoSEQ multiplex PCR, yet TCRdb's version contains in-frame clones alone and is incomplete. The sample has approximately 130,000 clones, 75% to 90% seen once. V gave up 3 bases and J gave up 0 bases, with 12 bases separating them. Germline V gives CDR1 MNHEY, CDR2 SVGAGI. This CDR3 is built from 16 residues. The TCR comes from a woman aged 50 to 65 who had recovered from COVID-19. Input material: peripheral blood. The chain is built from TRBV6-5 and TRBJ1-3, with unresolved D. The CDR3 loop reads CASSYALGFSGNTIYF. CDR3 bases: TGTGCCAGCAGTTATGCCCTGGGCTTCTCTGGAAACACCATATATTTT.